This entry lists 16 T cell receptor beta chains sequenced from one sample in a study of blood T cell repertoires in COVID-19. TCRdb's copy holds only in-frame clones and misses some; the assay was immunoSEQ multiplex PCR. The sample lists 200,000 to 300,000 clones, around 87% occurring once. The sequencing input was peripheral blood. Receptors originate from a woman between 55 and 75 years old with COVID-19, enrolled during active disease.

The V gene is TRBV5-6, the J gene TRBJ2-3; 13 bases are a match to TRBD2. This CDR3 has 15 residues. Per germline, CDR1 SGHDT and CDR2 YYEEEE. The V gene end was trimmed by 2 bases and the J gene end by 4 bases; junction bases not matched to a gene: 1. The CDR3 region is CASSFGLAGADTQYF. As DNA, the CDR3 is TGTGCCAGCAGCTTTGGACTAGCGGGAGCAGATACGCAGTATTTT.

CDR3 bases: TGTGCCAGCGGGCCACCGACACAAACCTCACCCTCGAACACTGAAGCTTTCTTT. Residues: CASGPPTQTSPSNTEAFF. The rearrangement joins TRBV27 to TRBJ1-1; no clear D. V lost 8 bases and J lost 1, with 26 bases in between. This CDR3 is built from 18 residues. CDR1 is MNHEY and CDR2 is SMNVEV in the germline V gene (reference sequence).

This clone appeared a few times. The rearrangement uses TRBV5-1 and TRBJ1-2, with TRBD1 identical over 8 bases. This CDR3 comprises 14 residues. V trimming: 3 bases; J trimming: 8 bases; junction bases outside the gene matches: 9. Germline CDR1 and CDR2: SGHRS and YFSETQ. In nucleotides, the CDR3 is TGCGCCAGCAGCTCGAGTCAGGGGGCAAGCGGCTACACCTTC. This codes for CASSSSQGASGYTF.

V gene TRBV25-1 combines with J gene TRBJ1-2, with 9 nucleotides matching TRBD1. This CDR3 spans 16 amino acids. From germline, CDR1 is MGHDK and CDR2 SYGVNS. V shed 4 bases and J 4 bases; nucleotides not matched to a gene: 10. The CDR3 protein is CASSGSGTGPGYGYTF. CDR3 DNA sequence: TGTGCCAGCAGTGGGTCCGGGACAGGGCCTGGCTATGGCTACACCTTC.

The rearrangement links TRBV7-6 to TRBJ2-1, with a tentative D call TRBD1 (5 bases). V was pared by 1 base and J by 0 bases, with 10 bases between. Germline V gives CDR1 SGHVS, CDR2 FNYEAQ. This CDR3 is built from 16 residues. CDR3 residues: CASSLGGQGSYNEQFF. The CDR3 region has the DNA TGTGCCAGCAGCTTAGGCGGCCAGGGCTCCTACAATGAGCAGTTCTTC.

This chain joins TRBV2 and TRBJ2-1; TRBD2 matches 9 bases. The germline V gene has CDR1 SNHLY and CDR2 FYNNEI. CDR3 length equals 13 residues. In nucleotides, the CDR3 is TGTACCTTAGAGGTAGCGGGGGACAATGAGCAGTTCTTC. Encoded protein: CTLEVAGDNEQFF.

The chain has TRBV6-6 and TRBJ1-5; D uncertain. The length of the CDR3 is 13 residues. CDR1 and CDR2 (germline): MNHNY, SVGAGI (reference sequence). Trimming removed 6 bases at V and 3 bases at J, with 9 bases between. In DNA form, the CDR3 reads TGTGCCAGCAGCCGCGGAACCAATCAGCCCCAGCATTTT. Translation: CASSRGTNQPQHF.

This chain uses TRBV9 with TRBJ1-2, with D tentatively TRBD1 (5 bases). CDR1 SGDLS and CDR2 YYNGEE come from the germline V gene. The CDR3 extends over 15 amino acids. V was clipped by 4 bases and J by 6 bases, with 19 bases between them. The CDR3 loop reads CASSPSFPQGDGYTF. The DNA for the CDR3 is TGTGCCAGCAGCCCCTCATTTCCCCAAGGGGATGGCTACACCTTC.

In its sample, this clone was seen once. The chain combines TRBV28 with TRBJ2-7, with a weak D call TRBD1 (6 bases). Trimming stripped 6 bases from V and 7 bases from J, with 13 bases between. Germline loops: CDR1 MDHEN, CDR2 SYDVKM. This CDR3 contains 12 residues. The CDR3 nucleotides read TGTGCCAGCAGAGTAGGGGGTCGGGAGCAGTACTTC. Translating it yields CASRVGGREQYF.

A few counts support this clone. This chain joins TRBV6-1 and TRBJ1-1; 7 nucleotides align to TRBD1. The V gene end was trimmed by 3 bases and the J gene end by 4 bases; junction bases not matched to a gene: 5. CDR3 size: 14 residues. CDR1 MNHNS and CDR2 SASEGT come from the germline V gene. This CDR3 reads CASSDSNRGTEAFF. The DNA for the CDR3 is TGTGCCAGCAGTGACAGTAACAGGGGCACTGAAGCTTTCTTT.

The chain uses TRBV5-1 and TRBJ2-5, with 7 bases lining up with TRBD2. The CDR3 totals 14 residues. Germline-derived CDR1 and CDR2 are SGHRS and YFSETQ. The junction had 5 bases not matched to a gene; V was cut back by 4 bases and J by 2 bases. CDR3 sequence reads: CASSPLATQETQYF. CDR3 nucleotides: TGCGCCAGCAGCCCACTAGCGACTCAAGAGACCCAGTACTTC.

The chain employs TRBV7-3 and TRBJ2-7; D not certain. The CDR3 runs 14 residues. The ends were cut back, 5 bases at V and 1 base at J, with 12 bases in the middle. Germline assignment: CDR1 SGHTA and CDR2 FQGTGA. The CDR3 DNA sequence: TGTGCCAGCAGCCCCAGTCGGGTTTCCTACGAGCAGTACTTC. Protein product: CASSPSRVSYEQYF.

The V gene is TRBV28, the J gene TRBJ1-3; D call uncertain. From germline, CDR1 is MDHEN and CDR2 SYDVKM. The CDR3 runs to 15 residues. Trimming removed 2 bases at V and 0 bases at J, with 8 bases between. The CDR3 nucleotides are TGTGCCAGCAGTTTAATCCCTCGCTCTGGAAACACCATATATTTT. This codes for CASSLIPRSGNTIYF.

V and J are TRBV19 and TRBJ1-5; D may be TRBD1 (6 bases). Germline V gene sequence: CDR1 LNHDA, CDR2 SQIVND (reference sequence). The CDR3 contains 14 residues. V was shortened by 6 bases and J by 4 bases, with 13 bases between the two germline ends. The CDR3 spells CASSPPGQNQPQHF. CDR3 DNA sequence: TGTGCCAGTAGCCCTCCGGGACAAAATCAGCCCCAGCATTTT.

As for this clone: The germline gene is not matched at one end of the junction; a read error may be the cause. The chain uses TRBV28 and TRBJ1-5, with a weak D call TRBD1 (5 bases). CDR1 and CDR2 (germline): MDHEN, SYDVKM. CDR3 size: 13 residues. This CDR3 is CASSLPRVQPQHF. CDR3 DNA: TGTGCCAGTAGTTTACCCAGGGTTCAGCCCCAGCATTTT.

This chain connects TRBV30 to TRBJ1-6, with D maybe TRBD1 (6 bases). V lost 3 bases and J lost 9, with 18 bases in between. The CDR3 covers 15 residues. In germline, CDR1 is GTSNPN, CDR2 SVGIG (reference sequence). The CDR3 DNA follows: TGTGCCTGGAGCCCCGGGGGGCTGAGGGCTTCACCCCTCCACTTT. It yields the protein CAWSPGGLRASPLHF.